A single TCR beta chain is shown here with its context. The antigen is undetermined. The CDR3 is made up of 14 amino acids. Germline V gene lookup returns CDR1 SGHAT and CDR2 FQNNGV. This record comes from a study of cytomegalovirus exposure and HLA in healthy donors. Across the whole study: Unique TCR beta sequences numbering some 120 million came from some 200 million T cells in an earlier analysis. There were just under 400 genotyped donors. Of these, about 81% fell in the genetic ancestry cluster associated with self-reported Caucasian donors. Regarding the study as a whole: Rarity held for most TCR sequences, but there were some public TCRs that occurred in many donors.

PCR involved 60 Vbeta and 13 Jbeta primers. Produced via immunoSEQ multiplex PCR; TCRdb's table is partial and in-frame only. The sample carries 150,000 to 200,000 clones, 70% to 90% recorded once. The receptor comes from a woman in her thirties in good health and CMV-seronegative. The sequenced sample consisted of PBMCs. The chain links TRBV11-2 to TRBJ2-5, with a tentative D call TRBD2 (6 bases). TRBJ2-7 explains the end of the DNA better; the J call may be wrong. The CDR3 region has the DNA TGTGCCAGCAGCTTAGAAAGGCGGGACTACGAGCAGTACTTC. Amino acids: CASSLERRDYEQYF.